This T cell receptor (beta chain) was sequenced in a study of T cell repertoires in cytomegalovirus infection. Findings and caveats of the study: HLA-C-restricted CMV clonotypes gave the most frequent clonotype in two of eight donors.

Concerning this clonotype: Its matching antigen is unknown.

Germline assignment: CDR1 MGHRA and CDR2 YSYEKL. The CDR3 runs 15 residues. The J segment lost 10 bases and the V segment lost 0 bases, leaving 5 bases of the junction unmatched. TCRdb re-called the reads with MiXCR, one entry per CDR3 protein. The repertoire consists of around 770,000 distinct CDR3 sequences, with almost 30% occurring once and the leading ten covering about an eighth. The clonotype originates from a human donor in good health (CMV status not recorded). Some clones in this sample may be carry-over from other donors' samples. The chain recombines TRBV4-1 with TRBJ1-6; 8 positions match TRBD1. Specimen: cultured CD8+ T cells from PBMCs, collected from culture after CMV antigen stimulation. The CDR3 here is CASSQDGQGVSPLHF. The CDR3 DNA is TGCGCCAGCAGCCAAGACGGACAGGGTGTATCACCCCTCCACTTT.